This entry lists 8 T cell receptor beta chains sequenced from one sample in a study of shared T cell receptors in the human thymus. Measured with immunoSEQ multiplex PCR; TCRdb has only the in-frame clones, and not every one. This repertoire shows 650,000 to 950,000 clones, approximately 85% found once; its top ten account for 0.0095% to 0.011%. These data were likewise used in another study, on human thymus T cells.

Specimen: thymocytes. Source of these receptors: a girl less than two years old with a congenital heart defect.

This clone was observed a handful of times. The V gene is TRBV6-5, the J gene TRBJ1-1; possibly TRBD1 for D (6 bases). Trimming cost V 5 bases and J 1 base, with 14 bases left between them. Looked up from germline, CDR1 is MNHEY and CDR2 is SVGAGI. The CDR3 is made up of 15 amino acids. The CDR3 region is CASSIGQRGNTEAFF. CDR3 sequence (DNA): TGTGCCAGCAGTATTGGACAGAGGGGGAACACTGAAGCTTTCTTT.

V usage is TRBV5-4 and J usage is TRBJ2-7; D unresolved. The germline V and J ends were trimmed by 2 bases and 3 bases, with 3 bases remaining between them. CDR1 is SGHNT and CDR2 is YYREEE in the germline V gene (reference sequence). This CDR3 is 11 amino acids long. The DNA for the CDR3 is TGTGCCAGCAGCTTCGGCTACGAGCAGTACTTC. The encoded protein is CASSFGYEQYF.

V is TRBV11-2 and J is TRBJ1-2; 8 bases are a match to TRBD1. This CDR3 has 13 residues. Germline values: CDR1 SGHAT, CDR2 FQNNGV. Trimming at V came to 5 bases and at J to 3 bases, leaving 2 bases not matched to a gene. The CDR3 coding sequence is TGTGCCAGCAGCCTACAGGGGGACTATGGCTACACCTTC. Translated: CASSLQGDYGYTF.

The chain carries TRBV5-1 and TRBJ2-3; TRBD1 aligns across 11 bases. The CDR3 totals 17 residues. Germline V gives CDR1 SGHRS, CDR2 YFSETQ. The V and J ends lost 3 bases and 1 base, in that order; junction bases with no gene match: 7. The CDR3 loop reads CASSSPGQGERTDTQYF. CDR3 bases: TGCGCCAGCAGCTCGCCGGGACAGGGGGAACGCACAGATACGCAGTATTTT.

The chain employs TRBV12-5 and TRBJ2-7, with D perhaps TRBD1 (5 bases). V lost 1 base and J lost 4, with 8 bases in between. In germline, CDR1 is LGHNT, CDR2 FRNRAP. The CDR3 has 13 amino acids. The CDR3 loop reads CASGLAGIYEQYF. The CDR3 coding sequence is TGTGCTAGTGGTTTGGCAGGGATATACGAGCAGTACTTC.

The chain couples TRBV27 to TRBJ2-1; TRBD2 matches 7 bases. Germline V gene lookup returns CDR1 MNHEY and CDR2 SMNVEV (reference sequence). The V and J ends lost 5 bases and 4 bases, in that order; junction bases with no gene match: 11. This CDR3 comprises 16 residues. The CDR3 DNA follows: TGTGCCAGCAGTCCCCGTGAGGGAGGGGATTACAATGAGCAGTTCTTC. Its protein product is CASSPREGGDYNEQFF.

This chain uses TRBV7-3 with TRBJ2-1; TRBD2 might be the D (5 bases). The CDR3 consists of 16 residues. The V end was cut by 5 bases, the J end by 6 bases, with 20 bases between. Germline CDR1 SGHTA, CDR2 FQGTGA. The CDR3 DNA reads as TGTGCCAGCAGCCCAACCCCCAGCGAGGACTCCAATGAGCAGTTCTTC. Translating gives CASSPTPSEDSNEQFF.

The V gene is TRBV5-1, the J gene TRBJ1-6, with TRBD1 matching 7 bases. The V and J ends lost 7 bases and 5 bases, in that order; junction bases with no gene match: 6. CDR1 and CDR2 (germline): SGHRS, YFSETQ. The CDR3 totals 14 residues. In nucleotides, the CDR3 is TGCGCCAGCCAGGGGGGTACTAATAATTCACCCCTCCACTTT. This encodes CASQGGTNNSPLHF.